This T cell receptor (beta chain) was captured by sequencing in a study of T cell repertoires in cytomegalovirus infection. TCRdb reprocessed the reads with MiXCR, giving one entry per CDR3 protein. The sample has under 600,000 distinct CDR3 sequences, more than 15% seen once. The V gene's germline CDR1 is MDHEN and CDR2 SYDVKM. Trimming took 9 bases from V and 7 from J; bases not matched to a gene: 14. This CDR3 region has 15 residues. The sequence was collected from a human donor in good health (CMV status not recorded). Some clones in this sample may be carry-over from other donors' samples. The V and J genes are TRBV28 and TRBJ2-1; 8 nucleotides align to TRBD2. The sequenced sample consisted of CD8+ T cells from PBMCs. The DNA for the CDR3 is TGTGCCAGTGAGAAGGGACTAGATCGTTTTAATGAGCAGTTCTTC. Translated: CASEKGLDRFNEQFF.